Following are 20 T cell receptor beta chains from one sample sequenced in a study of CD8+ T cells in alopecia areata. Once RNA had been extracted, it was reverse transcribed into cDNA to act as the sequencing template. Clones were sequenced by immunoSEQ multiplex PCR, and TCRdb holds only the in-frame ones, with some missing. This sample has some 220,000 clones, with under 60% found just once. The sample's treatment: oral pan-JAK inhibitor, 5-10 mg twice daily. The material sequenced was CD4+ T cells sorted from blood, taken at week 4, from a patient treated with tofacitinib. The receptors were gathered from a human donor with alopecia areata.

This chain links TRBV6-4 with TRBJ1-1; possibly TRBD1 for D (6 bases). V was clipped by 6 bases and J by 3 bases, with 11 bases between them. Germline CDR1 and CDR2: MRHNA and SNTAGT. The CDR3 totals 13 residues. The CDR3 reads CASRHRQDTEAFF. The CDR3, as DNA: TGTGCCAGCAGGCACCGACAGGACACTGAAGCTTTCTTT.

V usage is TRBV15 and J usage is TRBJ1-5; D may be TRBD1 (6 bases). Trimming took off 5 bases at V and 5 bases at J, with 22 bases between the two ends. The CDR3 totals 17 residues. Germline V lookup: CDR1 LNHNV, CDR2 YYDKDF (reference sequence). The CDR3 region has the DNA TGTGCCACCAGCGCAAGAGAGGGGGGCGGCGGGGATCAGCCCCAGCATTTT. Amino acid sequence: CATSAREGGGGDQPQHF.

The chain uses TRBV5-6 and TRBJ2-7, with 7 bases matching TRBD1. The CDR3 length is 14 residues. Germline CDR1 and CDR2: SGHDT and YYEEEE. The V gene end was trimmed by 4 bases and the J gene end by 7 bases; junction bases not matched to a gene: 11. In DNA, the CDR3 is TGTGCCAGCAGCCCGACAGGGCCACCGAGTGAGCAGTACTTC. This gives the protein CASSPTGPPSEQYF.

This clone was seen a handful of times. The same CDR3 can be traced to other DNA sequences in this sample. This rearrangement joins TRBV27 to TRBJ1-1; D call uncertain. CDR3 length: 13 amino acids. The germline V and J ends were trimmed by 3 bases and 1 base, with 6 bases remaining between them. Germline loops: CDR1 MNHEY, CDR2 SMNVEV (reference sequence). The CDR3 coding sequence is TGTGCCAGCAGTTTGACGGAGAACACTGAAGCTTTCTTT. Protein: CASSLTENTEAFF.

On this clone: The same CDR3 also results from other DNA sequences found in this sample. The CDR3 region has the DNA TGTGCCTGGAGTAGGGGGAGCTCCTACAATGAGCAGTTCTTC. Its protein product is CAWSRGSSYNEQFF. The chain carries TRBV30 and TRBJ2-1; TRBD1 is a possible D gene (6 bases). Trimming removed 2 bases from V and 0 bases from J, with 8 bases in between. CDR1 is GTSNPN, CDR2 SVGIG, per germline (reference sequence). This CDR3 has 14 amino acids.

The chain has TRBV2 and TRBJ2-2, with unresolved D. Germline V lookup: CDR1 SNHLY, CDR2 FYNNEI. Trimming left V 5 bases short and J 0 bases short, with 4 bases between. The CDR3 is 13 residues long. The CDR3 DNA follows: TGTGCCAGCAGTTGGGCGAACACCGGGGAGCTGTTTTTT. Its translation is CASSWANTGELFF.

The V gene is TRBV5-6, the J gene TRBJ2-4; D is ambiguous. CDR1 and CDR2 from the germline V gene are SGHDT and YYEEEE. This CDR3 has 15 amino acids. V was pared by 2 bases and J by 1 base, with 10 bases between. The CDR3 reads CASSLVGPAKNIQYF. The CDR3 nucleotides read TGTGCCAGCAGCTTAGTAGGACCGGCCAAAAACATTCAGTACTTC.

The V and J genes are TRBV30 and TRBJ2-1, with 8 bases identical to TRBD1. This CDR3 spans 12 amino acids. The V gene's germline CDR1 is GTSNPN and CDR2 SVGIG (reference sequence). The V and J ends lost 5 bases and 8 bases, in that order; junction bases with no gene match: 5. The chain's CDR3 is CAWDRGEYEQFF. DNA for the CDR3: TGTGCCTGGGACAGGGGAGAGTATGAGCAGTTCTTC.

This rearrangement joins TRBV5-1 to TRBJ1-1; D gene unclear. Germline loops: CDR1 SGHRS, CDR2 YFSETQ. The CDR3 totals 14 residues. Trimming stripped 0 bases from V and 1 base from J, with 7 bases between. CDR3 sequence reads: CASSLGEENTEAFF. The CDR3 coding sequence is TGCGCCAGCAGCTTGGGGGAAGAGAACACTGAAGCTTTCTTT.

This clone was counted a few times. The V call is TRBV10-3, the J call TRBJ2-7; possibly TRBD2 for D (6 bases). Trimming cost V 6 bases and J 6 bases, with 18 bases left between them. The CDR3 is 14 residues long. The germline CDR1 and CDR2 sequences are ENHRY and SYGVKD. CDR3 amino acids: CAISPRSELAEQYF. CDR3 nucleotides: TGTGCCATCAGCCCCCGATCAGAACTAGCCGAGCAGTACTTC.

The CDR3 bases are TGTGCCAGCCTCGGGACACGGTCCTACGAGCAGTACTTC. This gives the protein CASLGTRSYEQYF. This sequence joins TRBV10-3 and TRBJ2-7; weak D call: TRBD1 (6 bases). This CDR3 region has 13 residues. V gave up 10 bases and J gave up 1 base, with 14 bases separating them. Germline CDR1 ENHRY, CDR2 SYGVKD.

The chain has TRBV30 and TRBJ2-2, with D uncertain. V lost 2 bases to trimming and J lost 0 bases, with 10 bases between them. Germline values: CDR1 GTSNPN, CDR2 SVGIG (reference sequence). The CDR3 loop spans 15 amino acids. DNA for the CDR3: TGTGCCTGGAGTAGACTGGGGACGAACACCGGGGAGCTGTTTTTT. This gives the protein CAWSRLGTNTGELFF.

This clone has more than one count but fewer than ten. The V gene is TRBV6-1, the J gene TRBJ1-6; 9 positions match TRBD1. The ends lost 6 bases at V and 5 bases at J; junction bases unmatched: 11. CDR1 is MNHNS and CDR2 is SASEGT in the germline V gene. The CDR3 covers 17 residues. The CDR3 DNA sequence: TGTGCCAGCAGGGAACAACCGGGACAGGGAAATAATTCACCCCTCCACTTT. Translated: CASREQPGQGNNSPLHF.

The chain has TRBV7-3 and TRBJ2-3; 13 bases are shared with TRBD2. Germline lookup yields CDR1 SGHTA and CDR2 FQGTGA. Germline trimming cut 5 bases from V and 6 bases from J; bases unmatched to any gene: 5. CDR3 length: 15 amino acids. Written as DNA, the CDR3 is TGTGCCAGCAGCACTAGCGGGGGGGCCTCGGATACGCAGTATTTT. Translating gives CASSTSGGASDTQYF.

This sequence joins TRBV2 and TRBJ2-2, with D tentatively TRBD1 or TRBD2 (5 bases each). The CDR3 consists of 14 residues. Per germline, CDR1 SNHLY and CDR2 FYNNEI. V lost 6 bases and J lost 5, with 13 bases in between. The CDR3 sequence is CASRGDGTTGELFF. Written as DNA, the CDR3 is TGTGCCAGCAGGGGGGACGGAACTACCGGGGAGCTGTTTTTT.

CDR3 sequence (DNA): TGTGCCAGCAGCTCCCGCCTCACAGATACGCAGTATTTT. Translating gives CASSSRLTDTQYF. The genes are TRBV9 and TRBJ2-3; D gene uncertain. Trimming took off 4 bases at V and 2 bases at J, with 8 bases between the two ends. From germline, CDR1 is SGDLS and CDR2 YYNGEE. The CDR3 has 13 residues. Full variable domain (rest looked up from reference TRBV9 and TRBJ2-3): DSGVTQTPKHLITATGQRVTLRCSPRSGDLSVYWYQQSLDQGLQFLIQYYNGEERAKGNILERFSAQQFPDLHSELNLSSLELGDSALYFCASSSRLTDTQYFGPGTRLTVL.

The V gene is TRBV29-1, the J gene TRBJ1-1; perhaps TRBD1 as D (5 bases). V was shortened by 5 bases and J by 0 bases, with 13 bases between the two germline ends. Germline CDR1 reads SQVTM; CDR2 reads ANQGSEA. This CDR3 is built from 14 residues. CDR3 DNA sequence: TGCAGCGTTATGACAGTTAGTATGAACACTGAAGCTTTCTTT. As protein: CSVMTVSMNTEAFF.

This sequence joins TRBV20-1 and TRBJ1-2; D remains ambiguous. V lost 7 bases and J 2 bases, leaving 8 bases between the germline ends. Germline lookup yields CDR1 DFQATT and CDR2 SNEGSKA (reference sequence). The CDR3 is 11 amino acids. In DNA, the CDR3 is TGCAGTGGTGTCGGAAACTATGGCTACACCTTC. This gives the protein CSGVGNYGYTF.

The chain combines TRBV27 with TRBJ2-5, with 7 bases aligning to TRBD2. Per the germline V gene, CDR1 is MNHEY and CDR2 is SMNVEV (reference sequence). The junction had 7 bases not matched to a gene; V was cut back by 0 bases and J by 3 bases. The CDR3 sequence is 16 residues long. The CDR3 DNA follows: TGTGCCAGCAGTTTATCGTGGGTTGGGGGGGAAGAGACCCAGTACTTC. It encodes CASSLSWVGGEETQYF.

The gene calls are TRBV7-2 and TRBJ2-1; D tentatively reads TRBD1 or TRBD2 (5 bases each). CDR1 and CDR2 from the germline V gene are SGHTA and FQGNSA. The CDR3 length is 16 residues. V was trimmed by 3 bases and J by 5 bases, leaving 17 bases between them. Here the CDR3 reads CASSLGKGLRDNEQFF. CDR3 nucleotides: TGTGCCAGCAGCTTGGGAAAGGGGTTGAGGGACAATGAGCAGTTCTTC.